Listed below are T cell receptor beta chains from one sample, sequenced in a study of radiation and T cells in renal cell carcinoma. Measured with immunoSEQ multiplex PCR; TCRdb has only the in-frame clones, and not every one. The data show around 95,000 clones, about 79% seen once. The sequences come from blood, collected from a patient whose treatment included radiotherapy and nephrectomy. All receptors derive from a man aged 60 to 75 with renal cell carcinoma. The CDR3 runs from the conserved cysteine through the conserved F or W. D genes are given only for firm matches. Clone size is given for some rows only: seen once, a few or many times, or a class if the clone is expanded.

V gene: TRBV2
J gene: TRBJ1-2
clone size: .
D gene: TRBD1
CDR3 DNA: TGTGCCAGCAGGAGGGTTAGGGGGCAAGGCTACACCTTC
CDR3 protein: CASRRVRGQGYTF

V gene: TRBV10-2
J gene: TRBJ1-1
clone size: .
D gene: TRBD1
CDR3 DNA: TGCGCCAGCAGTACCAGACAGGGGATGAAGTCTGAAGCTTTCTTT
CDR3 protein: CASSTRQGMKSEAFF

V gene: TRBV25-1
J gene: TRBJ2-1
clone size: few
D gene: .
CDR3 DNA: TGTGCCAGCAGTGGGCAGGGGTGGCAGGACAATGAGCAGTTCTTC
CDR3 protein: CASSGQGWQDNEQFF

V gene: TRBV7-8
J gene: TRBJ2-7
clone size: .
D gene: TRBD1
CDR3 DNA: TGTGCCAGCAGCTTAGGCCGGGACAGGGCCTCCTACGAGCAGTACTTC
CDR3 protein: CASSLGRDRASYEQYF

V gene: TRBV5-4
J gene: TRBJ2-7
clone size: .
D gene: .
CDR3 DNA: TGTGCCAGCAGCCACGACCCGGGCTACGAGCAGTACTTC
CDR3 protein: CASSHDPGYEQYF

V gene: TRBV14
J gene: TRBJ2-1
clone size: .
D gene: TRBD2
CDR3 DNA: TGTGCCAGCAGCCAAGAGTGGGCTAGCGGGAGTTCGGGCCACCACAATGAGCAGTTCTTC
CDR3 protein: CASSQEWASGSSGHHNEQFF

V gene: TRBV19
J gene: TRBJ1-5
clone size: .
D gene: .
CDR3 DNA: TGTGCCAGGAGAAGGAGGGCGGGGGAGGTTCAGCCCCAGCATTTT
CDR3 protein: CARRRRAGEVQPQHF

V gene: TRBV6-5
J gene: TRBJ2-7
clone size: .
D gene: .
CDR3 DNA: TGTGCCAGCAGTTACATGGGAAGCGAGCAGTACTTC
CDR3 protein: CASSYMGSEQYF

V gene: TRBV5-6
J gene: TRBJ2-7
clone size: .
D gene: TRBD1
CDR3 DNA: TGTGCCAGCAGCCGGACAGGGCGAGACGAGCAGTACTTC
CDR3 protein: CASSRTGRDEQYF

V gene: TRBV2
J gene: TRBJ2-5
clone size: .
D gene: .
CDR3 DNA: TGTGCCAGCAGTGAAGGGCAAATGAAGACCCAGTACTTC
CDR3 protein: CASSEGQMKTQYF

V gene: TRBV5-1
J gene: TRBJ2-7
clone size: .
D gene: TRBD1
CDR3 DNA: TGCGCCAGCAGCTTGGAGGGGGCCGGGTCCTCCTACGAGCAGTACTTC
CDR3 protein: CASSLEGAGSSYEQYF

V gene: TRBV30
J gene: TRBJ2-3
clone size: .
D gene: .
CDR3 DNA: TGTGCCTGGAGTAGGAATGGGGCTATAGGTCAGTATTTT
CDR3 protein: CAWSRNGAIGQYF

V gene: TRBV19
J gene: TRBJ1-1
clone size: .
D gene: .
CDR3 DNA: TGTGCCAGTAGTATAAGCATATCGGTTGAAGCTTTCTTT
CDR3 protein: CASSISISVEAFF

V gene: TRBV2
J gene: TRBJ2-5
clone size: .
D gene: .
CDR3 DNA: TGTGCCAGCAGTGCGCTTCAAGAGACCCAGTACTTC
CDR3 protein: CASSALQETQYF

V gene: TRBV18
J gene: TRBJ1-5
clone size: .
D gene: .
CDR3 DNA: TGTGCCAGCTCCCCTAATACGGGGGCGAGCAATCAGCCCCAGCATTTT
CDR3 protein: CASSPNTGASNQPQHF

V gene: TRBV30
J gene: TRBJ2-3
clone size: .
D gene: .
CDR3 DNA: TGTGCCTACAGCGGGAGCACAGATACGCAGTATTTT
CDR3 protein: CAYSGSTDTQYF

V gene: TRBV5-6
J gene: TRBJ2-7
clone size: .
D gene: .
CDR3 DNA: TGTGCCAGCAGCTTTTTGACAGGGAGGGGCGACGAGCAGTACTTC
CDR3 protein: CASSFLTGRGDEQYF

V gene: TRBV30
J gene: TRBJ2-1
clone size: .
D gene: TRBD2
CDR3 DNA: TGTGCCTGGAGTCTAAAAGCGGGAGGTGGGGAGCAGTTCTTC
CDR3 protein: CAWSLKAGGGEQFF

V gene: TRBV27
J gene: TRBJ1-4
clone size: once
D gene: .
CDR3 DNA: TGTGCCAGCAGTCTCTTTTCAGCGGAGGGGGAAAAACTGTTTTTT
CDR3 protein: CASSLFSAEGEKLFF

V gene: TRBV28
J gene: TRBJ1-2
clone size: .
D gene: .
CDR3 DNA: TGTGCCAGCAGGCAAGCTAACTATGGCTACACCTTC
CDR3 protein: CASRQANYGYTF

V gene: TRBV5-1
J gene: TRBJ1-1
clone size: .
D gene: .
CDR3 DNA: TGCGCCAGCAGCTTAATACAGGGAGGGAGCACTGAAGCTTTCTTT
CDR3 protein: CASSLIQGGSTEAFF

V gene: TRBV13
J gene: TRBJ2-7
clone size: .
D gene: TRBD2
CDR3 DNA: TGTGCCAGCAGCTTAGGAGCGGGGAGGGTCTACGAGCAGTACTTC
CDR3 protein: CASSLGAGRVYEQYF

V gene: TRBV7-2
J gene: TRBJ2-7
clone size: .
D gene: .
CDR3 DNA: TGTGCCAGCAGCACGCTGACAGGATCCTACGAGCAGTACTTC
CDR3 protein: CASSTLTGSYEQYF

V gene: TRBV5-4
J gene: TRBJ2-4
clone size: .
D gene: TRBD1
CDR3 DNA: TGTGCCAGCAGTTCCCCGACAGGGGCAAACATTCAGTACTTC
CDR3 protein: CASSSPTGANIQYF

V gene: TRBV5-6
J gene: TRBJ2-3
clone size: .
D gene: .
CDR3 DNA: TGTGCCAGCAGCTTGGGGATGAGGGCCACAGATACGCAGTATTTT
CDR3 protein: CASSLGMRATDTQYF

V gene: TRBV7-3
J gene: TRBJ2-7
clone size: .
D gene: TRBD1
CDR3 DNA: TGTGCCAGCAGCTTGGCACAGGGGGCGTGGGAGCAGTACTTC
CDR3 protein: CASSLAQGAWEQYF

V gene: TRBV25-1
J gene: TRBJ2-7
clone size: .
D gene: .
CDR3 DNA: TGTGCCAGCAGTGAGACAGGATTAGGGTACGAGCAGTACTTC
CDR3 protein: CASSETGLGYEQYF

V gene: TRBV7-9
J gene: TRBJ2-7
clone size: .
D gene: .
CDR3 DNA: TGTGCCAGCACTCCGGGGTCCTACGAGCAGTACTTC
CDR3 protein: CASTPGSYEQYF

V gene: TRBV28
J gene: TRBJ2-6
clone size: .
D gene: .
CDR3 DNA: TGTGCCAGCAGCTCCCTCGGCTCTGGGGCCAACGTCCTGACTTTC
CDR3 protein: CASSSLGSGANVLTF

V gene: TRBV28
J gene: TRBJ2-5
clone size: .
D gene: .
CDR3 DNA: TGTGCCAGCATGCCGCAGCGGGCTTACGGGGAGACCCAGTACTTC
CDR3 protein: CASMPQRAYGETQYF

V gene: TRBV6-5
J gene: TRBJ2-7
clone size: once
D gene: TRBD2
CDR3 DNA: TGTGCCAGCTCGCCGGGACTAGCGGGCCTCGAGCAGTACTTC
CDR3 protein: CASSPGLAGLEQYF

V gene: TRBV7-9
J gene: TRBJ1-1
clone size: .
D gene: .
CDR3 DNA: TGTGCCAGCAGCTTCGCCAGGGAAACTGAAGCTTTCTTT
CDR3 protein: CASSFARETEAFF

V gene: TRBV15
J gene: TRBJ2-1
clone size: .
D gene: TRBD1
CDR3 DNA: TGTGCCACCAGCACCGATACAGGGGCCCGGGCCAATGAGCAGTTCTTC
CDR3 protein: CATSTDTGARANEQFF

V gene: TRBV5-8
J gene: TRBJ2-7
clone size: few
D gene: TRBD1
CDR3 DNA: TGTGCCAGCAGCCGCGCCTTACAGGGGACCTACGACGAGCAGTACTTC
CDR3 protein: CASSRALQGTYDEQYF

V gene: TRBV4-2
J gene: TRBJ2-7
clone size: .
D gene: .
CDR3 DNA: TGTGCCAGCAGCCAAGATGAGAGGGGCCTGTACGAGCAGTACTTC
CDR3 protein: CASSQDERGLYEQYF

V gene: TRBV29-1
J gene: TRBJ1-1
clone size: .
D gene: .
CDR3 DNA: TGCAGCGTTGAAGGGGGCTGGACTGAAGCTTTCTTT
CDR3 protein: CSVEGGWTEAFF

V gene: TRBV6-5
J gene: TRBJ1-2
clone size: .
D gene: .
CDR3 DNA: TGTGCCAGCAGCCGACAGAAGGGTAACTATGGCTACACCTTC
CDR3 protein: CASSRQKGNYGYTF

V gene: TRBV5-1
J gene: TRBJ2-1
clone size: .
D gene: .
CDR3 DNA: TGCGCCAGCAGCTTGACTGGAGGGAGGGGGAATGAGCAGTTCTTC
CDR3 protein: CASSLTGGRGNEQFF

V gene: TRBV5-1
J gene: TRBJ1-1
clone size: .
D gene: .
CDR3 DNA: TGCGCCAGCAGCTTGGTAGCGGGGGGCGGGAACACTGAAGCTTTCTTT
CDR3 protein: CASSLVAGGGNTEAFF

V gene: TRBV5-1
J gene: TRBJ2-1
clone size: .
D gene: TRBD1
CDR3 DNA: TGCGCCAGCAGCAACCGGGACAGAGGGAACAATGAGCAGTTCTTC
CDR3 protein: CASSNRDRGNNEQFF

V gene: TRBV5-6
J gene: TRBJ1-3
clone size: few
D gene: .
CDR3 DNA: TGTGCCAGCAGCACTCAGCCGGTTGGAAACACCATATATTTT
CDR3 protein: CASSTQPVGNTIYF

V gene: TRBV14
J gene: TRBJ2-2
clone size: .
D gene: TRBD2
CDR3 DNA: TGTGCCAGCAGCTTCGCTAGCGGGGGAACCGGGGAGCTGTTTTTT
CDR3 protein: CASSFASGGTGELFF

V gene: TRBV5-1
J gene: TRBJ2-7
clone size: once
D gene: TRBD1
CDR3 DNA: TGCGCCAGCAGCTTGGTTGTGACAGGGGCTGGCTCCTACGAGCAGTACTTC
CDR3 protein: CASSLVVTGAGSYEQYF

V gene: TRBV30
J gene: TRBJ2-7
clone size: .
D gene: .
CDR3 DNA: TGTGCCTTCCAGAGGGGCCAGAAAAACGAGCAGTACTTC
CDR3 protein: CAFQRGQKNEQYF

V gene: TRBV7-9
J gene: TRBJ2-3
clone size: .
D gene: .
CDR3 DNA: TGTGCCAGCAGCTTAGAAATGGCGGCGCAGTATTTT
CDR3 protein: CASSLEMAAQYF

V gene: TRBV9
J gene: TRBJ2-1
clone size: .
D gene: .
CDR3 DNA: TGTGCCAGCAGCTTCTCTACCCTGTACAATGAGCAGTTCTTC
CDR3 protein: CASSFSTLYNEQFF

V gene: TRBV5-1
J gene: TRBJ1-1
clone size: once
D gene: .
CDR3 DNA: TGCGCCAGCGGAGGGGCTGCGGCCACTGAAGCTTTCTTT
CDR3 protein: CASGGAAATEAFF

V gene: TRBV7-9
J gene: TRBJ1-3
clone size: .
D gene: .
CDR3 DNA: TGTGCCAGCAGCTTACTGGACAGTGGCTCTGGAAACACCATATATTTT
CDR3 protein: CASSLLDSGSGNTIYF

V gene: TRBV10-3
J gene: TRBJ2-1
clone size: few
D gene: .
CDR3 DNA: TGTGCCATCAGTGACGGGGGGCAACCTGGTGAGCAGTTCTTC
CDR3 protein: CAISDGGQPGEQFF

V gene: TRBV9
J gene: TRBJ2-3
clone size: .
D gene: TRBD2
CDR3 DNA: TGTGCCAGCAGCGTAACTAGCGGTACAACGGGTACGCAGTATTTT
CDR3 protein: CASSVTSGTTGTQYF

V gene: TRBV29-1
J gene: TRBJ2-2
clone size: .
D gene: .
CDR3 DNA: TGCAGCGTTGGAACACGCTATACCGGGGAGCTGTTTTTT
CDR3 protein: CSVGTRYTGELFF

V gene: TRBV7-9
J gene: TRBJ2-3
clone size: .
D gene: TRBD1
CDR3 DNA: TGTGCCAGCAGTCCACTCCTACTACAGGGGTGGCGCACAGATACGCAGTATTTT
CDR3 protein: CASSPLLLQGWRTDTQYF

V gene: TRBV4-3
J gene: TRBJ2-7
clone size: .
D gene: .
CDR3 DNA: TGCGCCAGCAGCCAAGATCTTACGGGGCGGGAGCAGTACTTC
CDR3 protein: CASSQDLTGREQYF

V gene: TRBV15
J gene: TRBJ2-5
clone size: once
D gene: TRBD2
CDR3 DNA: TGTGCCACCAGCAGAGATCTAGCGGGAGGTTCGGTGGGAGAGACCCAGTACTTC
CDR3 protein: CATSRDLAGGSVGETQYF

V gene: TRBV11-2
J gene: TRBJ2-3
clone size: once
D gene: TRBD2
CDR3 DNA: TGTGCCAGCAGCTTAGCTGTGGGACTAGCGGGCCCAGATACGCAGTATTTT
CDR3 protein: CASSLAVGLAGPDTQYF

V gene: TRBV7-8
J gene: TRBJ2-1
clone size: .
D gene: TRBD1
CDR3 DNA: TGTGCCAGCAGGGGGATGAGGGGGCACAATGAGCAGTTCTTC
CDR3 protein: CASRGMRGHNEQFF

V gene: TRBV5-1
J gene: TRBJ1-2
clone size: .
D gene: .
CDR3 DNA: TGCGCCAGCAGCCCTACCCCGGGGGGTGTCTACACCTTC
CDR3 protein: CASSPTPGGVYTF